This is a list of T cell receptor beta chains from one sample in a study of T cells in localized non-small cell lung cancer. Sequencing used immunoSEQ multiplex PCR; TCRdb keeps in-frame clones, though not all of them. This sample has 35,000 or so clones, with around nine tenths found just once. Sequences were derived from peripheral blood, sampled before any cancer treatment. These receptors were taken from a woman between 35 and 75 years old with stage I lung adenocarcinoma. The CDR3 runs from the conserved cysteine through the conserved F or W. D genes are given only for firm matches. Clone size, where shown, is once, few, many, or a class for clones that have expanded.

-	TRBV27	-	TRBJ2-5	CASSFGGIFQETQYF	TGTGCCAGCAGTTTCGGCGGGATTTTTCAAGAGACCCAGTACTTC
-	TRBV10-3	TRBD2	TRBJ2-3	CAISDPGLLTDTQYF	TGTGCCATCAGTGACCCGGGACTACTCACAGATACGCAGTATTTT
-	TRBV11-2	-	TRBJ1-4	CASSLGTAFGEKLFF	TGTGCCAGCAGCTTAGGCACGGCATTTGGGGAAAAACTGTTTTTT
once	TRBV18	TRBD2	TRBJ2-3	CASSQLAGGASTDTQYF	TGTGCCAGCTCACAACTAGCGGGAGGTGCTAGCACAGATACGCAGTATTTT
once	TRBV15	TRBD2	TRBJ2-3	CATSRGTSGMTDTQYF	TGTGCCACCAGCAGGGGGACTAGCGGGATGACAGATACGCAGTATTTT
-	TRBV2	-	TRBJ2-7	CASSRDRDYEQYF	TGTGCCAGCAGTAGAGACAGAGACTACGAGCAGTACTTC
-	TRBV5-4	TRBD2	TRBJ2-3	CASSFGLDAQYF	TGTGCCAGCAGCTTCGGACTAGATGCGCAGTATTTT
-	TRBV28	TRBD1	TRBJ1-1	CASSAKQGAVEAFF	TGTGCCAGCAGTGCAAAACAGGGGGCCGTTGAAGCTTTCTTT
-	TRBV30	-	TRBJ1-2	CAWSVSSGNYGYTF	TGTGCCTGGAGTGTGAGTTCCGGGAACTATGGCTACACCTTC
-	TRBV30	-	TRBJ1-1	CAWSVGRGNTEAFF	TGTGCCTGGAGTGTAGGCAGGGGGAACACTGAAGCTTTCTTT
-	TRBV9	-	TRBJ1-4	CASSISSGGRSEKLFF	TGTGCCAGCAGCATTTCATCGGGGGGAAGATCTGAAAAACTGTTTTTT
-	TRBV18	TRBD1	TRBJ1-2	CASSPRQGIDGYTF	TGTGCCAGCTCACCAAGACAGGGAATAGATGGCTACACCTTC
once	TRBV28	-	TRBJ2-2	CASSGLGLWNTGELFF	TGTGCCAGCAGTGGACTCGGGCTTTGGAACACCGGGGAGCTGTTTTTT
once	TRBV5-4	-	TRBJ1-3	CASSSRAGGNTIYF	TGTGCCAGCAGCTCGCGGGCAGGGGGAAACACCATATATTTT
-	TRBV11-2	-	TRBJ2-3	CASSLLRTDTQYF	TGTGCCAGCAGCTTACTCCGCACAGATACGCAGTATTTT
once	TRBV21-1	-	TRBJ2-7	CASRSDMSSYEQYF	TGTGCCAGCAGATCCGACATGAGCTCCTACGAGCAGTACTTC
once	TRBV7-9	TRBD1	TRBJ1-2	CASSLTGAAYGYTF	TGTGCCAGCAGCTTAACAGGGGCCGCCTATGGCTACACCTTC
once	TRBV19	TRBD2	TRBJ2-5	CASSQGLAGDRTQYF	TGTGCCAGTAGTCAGGGACTAGCGGGAGATCGGACCCAGTACTTC
-	TRBV5-1	TRBD2	TRBJ2-7	CASTTSAGISYEQYF	TGCGCCAGTACCACTTCAGCGGGAATCTCCTACGAGCAGTACTTC
-	TRBV6-5	-	TRBJ2-7	CASSYSRDGLYEQYF	TGTGCCAGCAGTTACTCCCGGGACGGATTATACGAGCAGTACTTC
-	TRBV18	TRBD1	TRBJ1-2	CASSPAGQGALYGYTF	TGTGCCAGCTCACCCGCCGGTCAGGGGGCCCTCTATGGCTACACCTTC
-	TRBV6-5	TRBD2	TRBJ2-1	CASSLLAGEAHEQFF	TGTGCCAGCAGCCTACTAGCGGGAGAGGCGCATGAGCAGTTCTTC
-	TRBV6-4	-	TRBJ1-1	CASTNSGQF	TGTGCCAGCACCAACTCGGGCCAATTT
-	TRBV19	-	TRBJ1-6	CASSHLGRDLPLHF	TGTGCCAGTAGTCACCTGGGGCGGGATTTACCCCTCCACTTT
-	TRBV6-5	-	TRBJ1-5	CASLEVEESNQPQHF	TGTGCCAGCCTCGAGGTGGAAGAAAGCAATCAGCCCCAGCATTTT
-	TRBV7-2	TRBD2	TRBJ2-7	CASTPSSGMFYEQYF	TGTGCCAGCACCCCCTCTAGCGGGATGTTCTACGAGCAGTACTTC
-	TRBV4-1	-	TRBJ2-7	CASSPQPNRVLLYEQYF	TGCGCCAGCAGCCCCCAGCCGAACAGGGTCCTGCTGTACGAGCAGTACTTC
once	TRBV2	TRBD1	TRBJ1-1	CAIGQGSTEAFF	TGTGCCATCGGACAGGGGAGCACTGAAGCTTTCTTT
-	TRBV1	-	TRBJ2-5	CTSSQDLRDRYQETQYF	TGCACCAGCAGCCAAGATCTAAGAGACAGGTACCAAGAGACCCAGTACTTC
once	TRBV5-1	-	TRBJ2-1	CASSDLSSYNEQFF	TGCGCCAGCAGCGACTTGAGCTCCTACAATGAGCAGTTCTTC
-	TRBV7-9	-	TRBJ1-4	CASSLESGGGPNEKLFF	TGTGCCAGCAGCTTAGAAAGTGGCGGGGGACCTAATGAAAAACTGTTTTTT
-	TRBV18	TRBD2	TRBJ2-1	CASSPPGSGRGNEQFF	TGTGCCAGCTCACCCCCGGGGAGCGGGAGGGGCAATGAGCAGTTCTTC
-	TRBV7-9	TRBD1	TRBJ2-1	CASNIWTGGNEQFF	TGTGCCAGCAATATATGGACAGGGGGCAATGAGCAGTTCTTC
-	TRBV5-1	-	TRBJ2-7	CASSPTGAYEQYF	TGCGCCAGCAGCCCAACCGGGGCCTACGAGCAGTACTTC
-	TRBV18	-	TRBJ2-5	CASSPAGQGPREQYF	TGTGCCAGCTCACCCGCGGGCCAGGGGCCTCGGGAGCAGTACTTC
-	TRBV18	-	TRBJ2-6	CASSTDVTIGANVLTF	TGTGCCAGCTCAACGGACGTCACTATTGGGGCCAACGTCCTGACTTTC
-	TRBV19	-	TRBJ1-4	CASAEQGTGEKLFF	TGTGCCAGTGCCGAACAGGGAACAGGGGAAAAACTGTTTTTT
-	TRBV30	-	TRBJ2-7	CAWSVTQGVEQYF	TGTGCCTGGAGTGTAACACAGGGAGTCGAGCAGTACTTC
once	TRBV28	-	TRBJ2-1	CASSLLGASYNEQFF	TGTGCCAGCAGTTTATTGGGGGCCTCCTACAATGAGCAGTTCTTC
once	TRBV19	TRBD1	TRBJ1-3	CASSKTGPGNTIYF	TGTGCCAGTAGCAAGACAGGGCCCGGAAACACCATATATTTT
-	TRBV19	-	TRBJ1-1	CASSMFSSGGVTEAFF	TGTGCCAGTAGTATGTTCTCCAGCGGTGGGGTCACTGAAGCTTTCTTT
-	TRBV6-1	TRBD1	TRBJ1-1	CASRSTGANTEAFF	TGTGCCAGCAGGTCGACAGGGGCGAACACTGAAGCTTTCTTT
-	TRBV2	TRBD2	TRBJ2-5	CASRVFGVAGGPETQYF	TGTGCCAGCAGGGTTTTCGGTGTAGCGGGAGGGCCCGAGACCCAGTACTTC
-	TRBV18	-	TRBJ2-1	CASSPGAGAYNEQFF	TGTGCCAGCTCACCAGGGGCAGGTGCCTACAATGAGCAGTTCTTC
-	TRBV23-1	-	TRBJ2-1	CASSRAKDEQFF	TGCGCCAGCAGTCGAGCAAAGGATGAGCAGTTCTTC
-	TRBV18	-	TRBJ1-3	CASSQQAPSNRGNTIYF	TGTGCCAGCTCACAACAAGCCCCGAGTAATAGAGGAAACACCATATATTTT
-	TRBV5-6	-	TRBJ1-4	CASSSLLGHSFVNEKLFF	TGTGCCAGCAGCTCACTCTTGGGGCATTCGTTCGTTAATGAAAAACTGTTTTTT
-	TRBV29-1	-	TRBJ1-1	CSVEGALNRPEAFF	TGCAGCGTTGAAGGGGCCCTCAACCGGCCTGAAGCTTTCTTT
-	TRBV28	-	TRBJ1-2	CASSLGVPGGYTF	TGTGCCAGCAGCCTCGGGGTTCCGGGGGGCTACACCTTC
-	TRBV28	TRBD2	TRBJ2-7	CASRDTGGGYEQYF	TGTGCCAGCAGGGACACGGGAGGGGGTTACGAGCAGTACTTC
-	TRBV30	TRBD2	TRBJ2-3	CAWSVRGREATDTQYF	TGTGCCTGGAGTGTGAGAGGGAGGGAGGCCACAGATACGCAGTATTTT
once	TRBV7-2	-	TRBJ2-7	CASSSGSFPYEQYF	TGTGCCAGCAGCTCCGGGAGTTTCCCCTACGAGCAGTACTTC
-	TRBV27	-	TRBJ1-4	CASSSRWGLSEKLFF	TGTGCCAGCAGTTCCAGGTGGGGGCTCTCTGAAAAACTGTTTTTT
-	TRBV2	-	TRBJ1-6	CASSSDGRRGGSPLHF	TGTGCCAGCAGTTCGGACGGGCGTAGGGGGGGTTCACCCCTCCACTTT
-	TRBV2	-	TRBJ2-5	CASMYSYQETQYF	TGTGCCAGCATGTACAGTTACCAAGAGACCCAGTACTTC
-	TRBV7-2	-	TRBJ2-1	CASSPGPLSYNEQFF	TGTGCCAGCAGCCCGGGTCCTCTCTCCTACAATGAGCAGTTCTTC
-	TRBV2	-	TRBJ2-2	CASSVQSNTGELFF	TGTGCCAGCAGTGTCCAGTCGAACACCGGGGAGCTGTTTTTT